These 17 T cell receptor beta chains were sequenced from one sample in a study of early T cells in non-severe SARS-CoV-2 infection. Using its own MiXCR run on the 5' RACE reads, TCRdb lists one record per CDR3 protein. The table records more than 90,000 distinct CDR3 sequences, around 13% of them present only once. Material: whole blood. The receptors derive from an adult who was a healthcare worker with PCR-confirmed SARS-CoV-2 infection or an uninfected control (not recorded which).

This clonotype has more than one count but fewer than ten. The chain combines TRBV6-2 or TRBV6-3 with TRBJ1-6, with TRBD1 matching 7 bases. The CDR3 is made up of 16 amino acids. From germline, CDR1 is MNHEY and CDR2 SVGEGT. Losses at the gene ends were 5 bases for V and 7 bases for J; bases not matched to a gene: 11. For the CDR3, the DNA is TGTGCCAGCAGTCAGATTCCGACAGGGAGGAATTCACCCCTCCACTTT. This encodes CASSQIPTGRNSPLHF.

This clonotype was found a few times. The chain has TRBV6-2 or TRBV6-3 and TRBJ1-5; possible D gene TRBD1, 5 bases. Germline V lookup: CDR1 MNHEY, CDR2 SVGEGT. This CDR3 contains 16 residues. V lost 3 bases and J 1 base, leaving 13 bases between the germline ends. In DNA, the CDR3 is TGTGCCAGCAGTTATTCGTTGGGACGCAGCAATCAGCCCCAGCATTTT. It yields the protein CASSYSLGRSNQPQHF.

The sample holds a few counts of this clonotype. This chain links TRBV2 with TRBJ1-3; no definite D call. This CDR3 is built from 11 residues. V lost 4 bases to trimming and J lost 9 bases, with 7 bases between them. CDR1 and CDR2 from the germline V gene are SNHLY and FYNNEI. The CDR3 DNA reads as TGTGCCAGCAGTGTGTTGAGCACCATATATTTT. Encoded protein: CASSVLSTIYF.

This clonotype was seen more than once but under ten times. The gene calls are TRBV29-1 and TRBJ2-2; D may correspond to TRBD1 or TRBD2 (5 bases each). The germline V gene has CDR1 SQVTM and CDR2 ANQGSEA. The CDR3 covers 13 residues. Trimming cost V 3 bases and J 4 bases, with 9 bases left between them. The chain's CDR3 is CSVDRDATGELFF. Written as DNA, the CDR3 is TGCAGCGTTGACAGGGACGCCACCGGGGAGCTGTTTTTT.

This sequence joins TRBV11-2 and TRBJ2-7, with 7 bases matching TRBD2. V trimming: 5 bases; J trimming: 3 bases; junction bases outside the gene matches: 7. This CDR3 has 14 amino acids. Germline loops: CDR1 SGHAT, CDR2 FQNNGV. In nucleotides, the CDR3 is TGTGCCAGCAGCCCGCTGCGGGGGATCTACGAGCAGTACTTC. Translating it yields CASSPLRGIYEQYF.

Many counts were recorded for this clonotype. The chain combines TRBV12-3 or TRBV12-4 with TRBJ2-6; tentative D call: TRBD2 (5 bases). The CDR3 is made up of 17 amino acids. Deletions cut 3 bases from V and 0 bases from J, with 12 bases between. The DNA of the CDR3 is TGTGCCAGCAGTTTCGGAGCGGTCAACTCTGGGGCCAACGTCCTGACTTTC. It specifies CASSFGAVNSGANVLTF.

This clonotype turned up a few times. This chain links TRBV12-3 or TRBV12-4 with TRBJ1-4; D remains unclear. CDR3 length: 14 amino acids. V lost 6 bases to trimming and J lost 4 bases, with 12 bases between them. The CDR3 bases are TGTGCCAGCAGATCGTGGAGACGTAATGAAAAACTGTTTTTT. Encoded protein: CASRSWRRNEKLFF.

In its sample, this clonotype was seen a few times. The chain has TRBV6-1 and TRBJ2-2; D remains ambiguous. The germline V and J ends were trimmed by 6 bases and 3 bases, with 8 bases remaining between them. Germline CDR1 MNHNS, CDR2 SASEGT. This CDR3 has 13 amino acids. CDR3 sequence: CASRRRDTGELFF. CDR3 DNA sequence: TGTGCCAGCAGGCGCCGGGACACCGGGGAGCTGTTTTTT.

The chain combines TRBV29-1 with TRBJ2-7; D is possibly TRBD2 (5 bases). The CDR3 consists of 17 residues. Germline values: CDR1 SQVTM, CDR2 ANQGSEA. V was clipped by 2 bases and J by 3 bases, with 23 bases between them. CDR3 residues: CSVERPLNRGIGYEQYF. CDR3 in DNA: TGCAGCGTTGAAAGGCCCCTGAACCGGGGTATAGGCTACGAGCAGTACTTC.

This chain connects TRBV19 to TRBJ2-2, with no clear D. The length of the CDR3 is 14 residues. Germline V CDR1 and CDR2: LNHDA, SQIVND (reference sequence). The ends were cut back, 4 bases at V and 5 bases at J, with 11 bases in the middle. CDR3 sequence reads: CASSTTGRTGELFF. The CDR3 DNA follows: TGTGCCAGTAGTACCACGGGCCGGACCGGGGAGCTGTTTTTT.

The rearrangement links TRBV4-3 to TRBJ1-2; D is unresolved. V was pared by 0 bases and J by 3 bases, with 8 bases between. The CDR3 is 14 residues long. Germline V lookup: CDR1 LGHNA, CDR2 YSLEER. The CDR3: CASSQENRDYGYTF. CDR3 DNA sequence: TGCGCCAGCAGCCAAGAAAACAGAGACTATGGCTACACCTTC.

This clonotype was seen at least ten times. CDR3 coding DNA: TGTGCCAGCAGTGGGACAGGGGGCCGGTCCTACGAGCAGTACTTC. Encoded protein: CASSGTGGRSYEQYF. The gene calls are TRBV28 and TRBJ2-7; the match to TRBD1 covers 12 bases. Germline V lookup: CDR1 MDHEN, CDR2 SYDVKM. This CDR3 region has 15 residues. J gave up 1 base and V 5 bases, and 3 bases lay outside the gene matches.

Here the CDR3 DNA reads TGCAGCGTTGTAGGGGGCCCCTCGAACACCGGGGAGCTGTTTTTT. It is translated as CSVVGGPSNTGELFF. The chain employs TRBV29-1 and TRBJ2-2; 7 nucleotides agree with TRBD1. The CDR3 is made up of 15 amino acids. Germline V gives CDR1 SQVTM, CDR2 ANQGSEA. V was clipped by 4 bases and J by 0 bases; unmatched bases: 5.

This clonotype came up a few times. The chain carries TRBV12-3 or TRBV12-4 and TRBJ2-1, with TRBD1 matching over 8 bases. CDR3 length: 14 residues. V lost 5 bases and J lost 9; bases outside the gene matches: 9. For the CDR3, the DNA is TGTGCCAGCAGTCCACCCAGGGGGCGGGTTGAGCAGTTCTTC. Its protein product is CASSPPRGRVEQFF.

This clonotype showed up just a few times. The chain has TRBV6-2 or TRBV6-3 and TRBJ2-5; D is uncertain. There are 15 residues in the CDR3. Germline values: CDR1 MNHEY, CDR2 SVGEGT. Trimming stripped 0 bases from V and 0 bases from J, with 8 bases between. CDR3 coding DNA: TGTGCCAGCAGTTACTCTTACTCCGACCAAGAGACCCAGTACTTC. Its translation is CASSYSYSDQETQYF.

At least ten counts were recorded for this clonotype. The chain recombines TRBV4-1 with TRBJ2-7; possible D gene TRBD1, 6 bases. The V end lost 0 bases, the J end lost 6 bases, and 15 bases lay between the germline ends. The CDR3 extends over 15 amino acids. Germline CDR1 and CDR2: MGHRA and YSYEKL. The CDR3 DNA sequence: TGCGCCAGCAGCCAAGATTCAGGGGTACGTTCCGAGCAGTACTTC. This translates into CASSQDSGVRSEQYF.

DNA for the CDR3: TGTGCCAGCTCACCGTCCCAGGGGGCAGTCGGGGAGCTGTTTTTT. It translates to CASSPSQGAVGELFF. V usage is TRBV18 and J usage is TRBJ2-2, with 8 bases aligning to TRBD1. The germline V gene encodes CDR1 KGHSH and CDR2 LQKENI. The CDR3 is 15 amino acids. J gave up 7 bases and V 3 bases, and 7 bases lay outside the gene matches. Filled out from reference TRBV18 and TRBJ2-2, the complete variable domain reads NAGVMQNPRHLVRRRGQEARLRCSPMKGHSHVYWYRQLPEEGLKFMVYLQKENIIDESGMPKERFSAEFPKEGPSILRIQQVVRGDSAAYFCASSPSQGAVGELFFGEGSRLTVL.